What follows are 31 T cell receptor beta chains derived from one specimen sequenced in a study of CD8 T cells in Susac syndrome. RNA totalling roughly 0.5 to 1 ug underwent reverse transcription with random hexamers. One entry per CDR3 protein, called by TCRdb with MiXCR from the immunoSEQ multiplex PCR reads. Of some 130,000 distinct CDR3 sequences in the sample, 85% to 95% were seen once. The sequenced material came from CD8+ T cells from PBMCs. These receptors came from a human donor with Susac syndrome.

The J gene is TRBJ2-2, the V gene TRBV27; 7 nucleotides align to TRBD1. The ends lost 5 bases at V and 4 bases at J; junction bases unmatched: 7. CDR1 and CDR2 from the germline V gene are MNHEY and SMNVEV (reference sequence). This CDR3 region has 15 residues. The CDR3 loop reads CASSRRTGSTGELFF. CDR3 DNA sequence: TGTGCCAGCAGTAGAAGGACAGGCAGCACCGGGGAGCTGTTTTTT.

The CDR3 sequence: CSVPPPGAWTDTQYF. Written as DNA, the CDR3 is TGCAGTGTTCCTCCCCCGGGAGCGTGGACAGATACGCAGTATTTT. V is TRBV20-1 and J is TRBJ2-3; possibly TRBD2 for D (6 bases). The CDR3 sequence is 15 residues long. The V end was cut by 7 bases, the J end by 3 bases, with 20 bases between. The germline CDR1 and CDR2 sequences are DFQATT and SNEGSKA (reference sequence).

The CDR3 nucleotides read TGCAGTGCGGATGGGACAGGGGGCACTGGCTATGGCTACACCTTC. Translating gives CSADGTGGTGYGYTF. This chain uses TRBV20-1 with TRBJ1-2, with 12 bases lining up with TRBD1. V trimming: 6 bases; J trimming: 4 bases; junction bases outside the gene matches: 9. The germline gives CDR1 DFQATT, CDR2 SNEGSKA (reference sequence). CDR3 length: 15 residues.

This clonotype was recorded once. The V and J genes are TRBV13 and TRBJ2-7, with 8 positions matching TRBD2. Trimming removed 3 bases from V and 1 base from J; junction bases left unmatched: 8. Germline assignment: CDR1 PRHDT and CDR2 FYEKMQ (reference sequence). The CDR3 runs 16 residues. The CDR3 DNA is TGTGCCAGCAGCTTCCCTTCTAGCGGGCCATCCTACGAGCAGTACTTC. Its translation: CASSFPSSGPSYEQYF.

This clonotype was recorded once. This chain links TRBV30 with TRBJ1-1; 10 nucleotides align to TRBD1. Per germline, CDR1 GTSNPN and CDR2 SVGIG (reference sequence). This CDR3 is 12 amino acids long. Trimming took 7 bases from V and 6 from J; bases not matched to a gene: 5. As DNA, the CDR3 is TGTGCCTTCCTAGACAGGGGGCCTGAAGCTTTCTTT. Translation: CAFLDRGPEAFF.

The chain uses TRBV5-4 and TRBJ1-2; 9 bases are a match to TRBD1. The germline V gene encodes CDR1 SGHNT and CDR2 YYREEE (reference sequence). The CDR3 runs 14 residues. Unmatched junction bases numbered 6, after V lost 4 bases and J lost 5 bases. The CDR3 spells CASSESGTGYGYTF. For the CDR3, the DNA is TGTGCCAGCAGCGAATCCGGGACAGGGTATGGCTACACCTTC. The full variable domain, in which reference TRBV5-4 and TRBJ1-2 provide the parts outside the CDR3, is ETGVTQSPTHLIKTRGQQVTLRCSSQSGHNTVSWYQQALGQGPQFIFQYYREEENGRGNFPPRFSGLQFPNYSSELNVNALELDDSALYLCASSESGTGYGYTFGSGTRLTVV.

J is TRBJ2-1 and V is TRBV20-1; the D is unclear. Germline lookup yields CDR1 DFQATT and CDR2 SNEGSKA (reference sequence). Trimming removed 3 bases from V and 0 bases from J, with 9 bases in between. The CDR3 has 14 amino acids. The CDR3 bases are TGCAGTGCTAGCGTGGGTAGCTCCTACAATGAGCAGTTCTTC. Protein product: CSASVGSSYNEQFF.

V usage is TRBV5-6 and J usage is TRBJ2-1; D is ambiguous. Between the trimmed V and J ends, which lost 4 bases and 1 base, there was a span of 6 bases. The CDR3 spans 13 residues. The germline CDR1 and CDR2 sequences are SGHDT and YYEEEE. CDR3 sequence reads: CASSPVSYNEQFF. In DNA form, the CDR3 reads TGTGCCAGCAGCCCGGTTTCCTACAATGAGCAGTTCTTC.

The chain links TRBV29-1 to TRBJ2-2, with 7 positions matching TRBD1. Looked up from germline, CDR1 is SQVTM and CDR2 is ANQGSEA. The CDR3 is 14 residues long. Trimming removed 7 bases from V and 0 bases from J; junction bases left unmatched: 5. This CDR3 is CSAEGQTNTGELFF. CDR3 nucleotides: TGCAGCGCCGAGGGACAGACGAACACCGGGGAGCTGTTTTTT.

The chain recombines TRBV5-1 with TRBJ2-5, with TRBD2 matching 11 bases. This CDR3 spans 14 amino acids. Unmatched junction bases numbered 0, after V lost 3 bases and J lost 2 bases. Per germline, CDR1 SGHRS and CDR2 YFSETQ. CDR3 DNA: TGCGCCAGCAGCTGGACTAGCGGGCAAGAGACCCAGTACTTC. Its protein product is CASSWTSGQETQYF.

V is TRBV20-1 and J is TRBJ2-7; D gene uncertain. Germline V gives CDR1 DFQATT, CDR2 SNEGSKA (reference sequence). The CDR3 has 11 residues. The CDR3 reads CSALLSYEQYF. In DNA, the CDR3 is TGCAGCGCGTTACTCTCCTACGAGCAGTACTTC.

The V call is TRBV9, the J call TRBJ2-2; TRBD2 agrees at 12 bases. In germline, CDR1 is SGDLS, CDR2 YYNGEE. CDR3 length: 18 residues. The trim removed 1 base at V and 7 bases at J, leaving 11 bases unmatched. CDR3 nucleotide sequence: TGTGCCAGCAGCGTAAGGACTAGCGGGACCCCTGGAGTCGGGGAGCTGTTTTTT. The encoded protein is CASSVRTSGTPGVGELFF.

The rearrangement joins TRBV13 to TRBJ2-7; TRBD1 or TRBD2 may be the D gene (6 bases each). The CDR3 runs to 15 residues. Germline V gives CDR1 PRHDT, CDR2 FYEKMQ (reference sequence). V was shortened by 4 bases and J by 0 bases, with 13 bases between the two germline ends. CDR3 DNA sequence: TGTGCCAGCAGCTCGGCGGGACACAGCTCCTACGAGCAGTACTTC. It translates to CASSSAGHSSYEQYF.

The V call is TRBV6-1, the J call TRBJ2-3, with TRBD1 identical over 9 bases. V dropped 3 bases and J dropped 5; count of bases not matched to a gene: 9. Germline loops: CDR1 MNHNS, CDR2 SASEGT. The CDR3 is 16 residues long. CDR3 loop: CASSDTGGEGLDTQYF. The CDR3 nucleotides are TGTGCCAGCAGTGACACAGGGGGCGAGGGATTAGATACGCAGTATTTT.

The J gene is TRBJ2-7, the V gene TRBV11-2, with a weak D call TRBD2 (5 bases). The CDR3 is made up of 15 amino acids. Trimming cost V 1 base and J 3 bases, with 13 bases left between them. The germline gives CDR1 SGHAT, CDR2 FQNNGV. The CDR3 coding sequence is TGTGCCAGCAGCTTAGTTTCGGGAAAGGACTACGAGCAGTACTTC. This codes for CASSLVSGKDYEQYF.

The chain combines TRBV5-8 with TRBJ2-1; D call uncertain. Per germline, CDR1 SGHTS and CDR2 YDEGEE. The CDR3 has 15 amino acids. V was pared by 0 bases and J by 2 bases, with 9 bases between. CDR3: CASSLDSVPYNEQFF. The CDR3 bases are TGTGCCAGCAGCTTGGACAGCGTGCCCTACAATGAGCAGTTCTTC.

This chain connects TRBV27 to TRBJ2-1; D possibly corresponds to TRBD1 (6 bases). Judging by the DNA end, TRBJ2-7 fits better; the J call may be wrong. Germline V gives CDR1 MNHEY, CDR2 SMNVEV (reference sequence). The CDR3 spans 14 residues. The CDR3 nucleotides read TGTGCCAGCAGTGAAGGAAATGCCAGGGGAGAGCAGTACTTC. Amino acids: CASSEGNARGEQYF.

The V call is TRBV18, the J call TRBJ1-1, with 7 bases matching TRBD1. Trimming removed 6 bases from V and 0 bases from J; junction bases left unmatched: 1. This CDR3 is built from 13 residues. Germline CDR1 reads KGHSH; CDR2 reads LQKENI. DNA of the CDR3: TGTGCCAGCTCGGACAGGATGAACACTGAAGCTTTCTTT. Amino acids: CASSDRMNTEAFF.

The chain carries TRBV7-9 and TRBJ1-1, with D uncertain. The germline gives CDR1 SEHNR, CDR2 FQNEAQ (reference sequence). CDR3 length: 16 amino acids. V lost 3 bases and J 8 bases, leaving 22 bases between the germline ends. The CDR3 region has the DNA TGTGCCAGCAGCTTTAGCGGATTCCGCTCCCATAGCGAAGCTTTCTTT. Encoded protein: CASSFSGFRSHSEAFF.

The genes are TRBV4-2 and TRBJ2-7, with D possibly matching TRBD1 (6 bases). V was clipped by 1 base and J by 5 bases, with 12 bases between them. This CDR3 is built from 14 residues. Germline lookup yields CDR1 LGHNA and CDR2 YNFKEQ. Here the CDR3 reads CASSQVESGDEQYF. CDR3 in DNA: TGTGCCAGCAGCCAAGTCGAGTCAGGGGACGAGCAGTACTTC.

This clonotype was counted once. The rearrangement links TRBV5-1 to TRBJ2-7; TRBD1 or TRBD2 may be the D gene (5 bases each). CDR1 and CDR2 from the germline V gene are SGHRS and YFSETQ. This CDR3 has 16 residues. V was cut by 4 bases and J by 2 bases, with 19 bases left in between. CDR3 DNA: TGCGCCAGCAGCGCATGGGACCAGGGAGAACCCTACGAGCAGTACTTC. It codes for CASSAWDQGEPYEQYF.

The CDR3 DNA reads TGTGCCTGGAGTGTAGGGAAGAACACTGAAGCTTTCTTT. It encodes CAWSVGKNTEAFF. The rearrangement links TRBV30 to TRBJ1-1; D gene ambiguous. Trimming took off 0 bases at V and 1 base at J, with 6 bases between the two ends. Germline CDR1 is GTSNPN and CDR2 is SVGIG (reference sequence). There are 13 residues in the CDR3.

The CDR3 nucleotides are TGTGCTAGTGGTTTGGTGCCGGCCCAGTACTTC. This translates into CASGLVPAQYF. The chain combines TRBV12-5 with TRBJ2-5; D gene unclear. The CDR3 consists of 11 residues. The germline CDR1 and CDR2 sequences are LGHNT and FRNRAP. Trimming left V 0 bases short and J 9 bases short, with 5 bases between.

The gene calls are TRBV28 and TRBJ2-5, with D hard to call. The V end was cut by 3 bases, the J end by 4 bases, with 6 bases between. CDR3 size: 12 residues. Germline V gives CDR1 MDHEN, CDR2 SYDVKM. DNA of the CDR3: TGTGCCAGCAGTTTCAGAGGAGAGACCCAGTACTTC. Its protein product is CASSFRGETQYF.

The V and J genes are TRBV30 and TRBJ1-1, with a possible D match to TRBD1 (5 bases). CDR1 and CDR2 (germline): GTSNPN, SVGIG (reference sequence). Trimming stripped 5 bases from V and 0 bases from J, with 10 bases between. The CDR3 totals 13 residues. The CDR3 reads CAWVGGMNTEAFF. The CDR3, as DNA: TGTGCCTGGGTGGGGGGTATGAACACTGAAGCTTTCTTT.

CDR3 DNA sequence: TGTGCCACCTCAGGGACCGGGGCCTACGAGCAGTACTTC. Amino acids: CATSGTGAYEQYF. The chain has TRBV27 and TRBJ2-7, with D possibly called TRBD1 or TRBD2 (5 bases each). The V end lost 10 bases, the J end lost 2 bases, and 15 bases lay between the germline ends. Germline loops: CDR1 MNHEY, CDR2 SMNVEV (reference sequence). This CDR3 comprises 13 residues.

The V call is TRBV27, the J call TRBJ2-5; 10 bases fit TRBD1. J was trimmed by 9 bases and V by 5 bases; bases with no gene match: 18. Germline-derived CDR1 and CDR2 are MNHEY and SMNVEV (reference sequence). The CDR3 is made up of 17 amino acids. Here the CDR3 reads CASSPLSPGTGDEAQYF. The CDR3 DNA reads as TGTGCCAGCAGTCCCCTAAGTCCCGGGACAGGGGACGAGGCCCAGTACTTC.

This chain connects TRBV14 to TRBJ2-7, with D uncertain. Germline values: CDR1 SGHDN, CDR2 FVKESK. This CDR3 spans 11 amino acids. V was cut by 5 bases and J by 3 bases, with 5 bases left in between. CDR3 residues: CASSVGYEQYF. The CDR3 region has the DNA TGTGCCAGCAGCGTCGGCTACGAGCAGTACTTC.

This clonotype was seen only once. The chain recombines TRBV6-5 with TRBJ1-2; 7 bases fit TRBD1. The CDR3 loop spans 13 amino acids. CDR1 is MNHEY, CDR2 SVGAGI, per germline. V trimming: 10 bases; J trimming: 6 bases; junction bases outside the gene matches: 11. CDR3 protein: CATKQGSGDGYTF. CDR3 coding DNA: TGTGCCACCAAACAGGGGTCGGGGGATGGCTACACCTTC.

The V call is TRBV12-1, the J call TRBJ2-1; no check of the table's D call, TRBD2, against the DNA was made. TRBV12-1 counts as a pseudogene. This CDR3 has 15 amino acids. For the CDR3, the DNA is TGTGCCAGCAGCGTGGGACTAGCGGGATACAATGAGCAGTTCTTC. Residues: CASSVGLAGYNEQFF.

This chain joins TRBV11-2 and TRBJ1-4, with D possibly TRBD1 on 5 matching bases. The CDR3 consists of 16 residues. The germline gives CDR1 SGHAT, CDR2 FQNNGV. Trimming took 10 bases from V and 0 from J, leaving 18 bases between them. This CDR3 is CATAIGGRATNEKLFF. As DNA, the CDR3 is TGTGCCACCGCAATTGGGGGACGGGCAACTAATGAAAAACTGTTTTTT.